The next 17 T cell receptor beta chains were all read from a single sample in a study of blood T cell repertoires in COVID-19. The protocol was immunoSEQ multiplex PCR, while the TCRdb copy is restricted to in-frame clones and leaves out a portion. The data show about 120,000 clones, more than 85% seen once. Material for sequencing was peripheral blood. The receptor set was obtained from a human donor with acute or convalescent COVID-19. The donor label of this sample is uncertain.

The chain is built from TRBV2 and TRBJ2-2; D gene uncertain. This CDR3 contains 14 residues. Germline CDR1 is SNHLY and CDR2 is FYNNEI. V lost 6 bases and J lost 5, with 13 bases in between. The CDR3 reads CASRGQDGTGELFF. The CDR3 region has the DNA TGTGCCAGCAGGGGCCAAGACGGAACCGGGGAGCTGTTTTTT.

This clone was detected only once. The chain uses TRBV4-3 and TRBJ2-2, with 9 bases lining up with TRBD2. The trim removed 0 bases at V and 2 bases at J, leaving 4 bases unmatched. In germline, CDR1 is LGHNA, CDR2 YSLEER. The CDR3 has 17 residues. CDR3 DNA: TGCGCCAGCAGCCAAGAAAGCGGGAGGAGTAACACCGGGGAGCTGTTTTTT. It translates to CASSQESGRSNTGELFF.

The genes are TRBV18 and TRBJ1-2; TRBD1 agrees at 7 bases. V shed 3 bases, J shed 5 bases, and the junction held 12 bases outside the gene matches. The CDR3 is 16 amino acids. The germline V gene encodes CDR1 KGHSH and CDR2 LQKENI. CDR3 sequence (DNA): TGTGCCAGCTCACCCATGACGACAGGGTCCGATTATGGCTACACCTTC. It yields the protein CASSPMTTGSDYGYTF.

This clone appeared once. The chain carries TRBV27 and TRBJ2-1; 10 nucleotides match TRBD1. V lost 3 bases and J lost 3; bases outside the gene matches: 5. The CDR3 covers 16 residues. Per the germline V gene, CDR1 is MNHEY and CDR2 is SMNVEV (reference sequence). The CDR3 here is CASSFPGQGDYNEQFF. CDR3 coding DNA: TGTGCCAGCAGTTTCCCTGGACAGGGGGACTACAATGAGCAGTTCTTC.

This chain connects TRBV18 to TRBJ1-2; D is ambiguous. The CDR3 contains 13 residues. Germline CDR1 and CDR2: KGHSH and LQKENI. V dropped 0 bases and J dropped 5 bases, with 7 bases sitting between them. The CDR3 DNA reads TGTGCCAGCTCACCACCCTACCTATATGGCTACACCTTC. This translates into CASSPPYLYGYTF.

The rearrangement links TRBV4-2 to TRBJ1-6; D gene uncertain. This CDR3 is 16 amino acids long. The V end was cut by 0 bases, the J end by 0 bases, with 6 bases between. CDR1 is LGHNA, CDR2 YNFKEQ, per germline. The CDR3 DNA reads TGTGCCAGCAGCCAAGACTGGAGCTCCTATAATTCACCCCTCCACTTT. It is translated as CASSQDWSSYNSPLHF.

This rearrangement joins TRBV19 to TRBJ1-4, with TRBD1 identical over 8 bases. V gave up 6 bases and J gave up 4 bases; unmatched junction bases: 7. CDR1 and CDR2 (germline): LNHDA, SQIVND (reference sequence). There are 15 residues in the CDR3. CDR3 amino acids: CASSDLTGDNEKLFF. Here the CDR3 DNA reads TGTGCCAGTAGCGATCTGACAGGGGATAATGAAAAACTGTTTTTT.

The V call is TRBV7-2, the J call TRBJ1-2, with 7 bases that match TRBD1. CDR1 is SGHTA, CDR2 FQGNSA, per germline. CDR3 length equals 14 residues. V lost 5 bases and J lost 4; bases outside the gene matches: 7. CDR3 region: CASSPRDSTYGYTF. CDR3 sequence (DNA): TGTGCCAGCAGCCCGCGGGACAGTACCTATGGCTACACCTTC. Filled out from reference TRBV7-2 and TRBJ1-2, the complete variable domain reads GAGVSQSPSNKVTEKGKDVELRCDPISGHTALYWYRQSLGQGLEFLIYFQGNSAPDKSGLPSDRFSAERTGGSVSTLTIQRTQQEDSAVYLCASSPRDSTYGYTFGSGTRLTVV.

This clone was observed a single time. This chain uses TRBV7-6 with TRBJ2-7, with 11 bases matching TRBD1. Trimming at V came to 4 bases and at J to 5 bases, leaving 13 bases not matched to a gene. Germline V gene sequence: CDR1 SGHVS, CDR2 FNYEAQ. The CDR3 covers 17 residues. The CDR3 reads CASSSEGGQGAWNEQYF. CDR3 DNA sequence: TGTGCCAGCAGCTCAGAAGGAGGACAGGGGGCGTGGAACGAGCAGTACTTC.

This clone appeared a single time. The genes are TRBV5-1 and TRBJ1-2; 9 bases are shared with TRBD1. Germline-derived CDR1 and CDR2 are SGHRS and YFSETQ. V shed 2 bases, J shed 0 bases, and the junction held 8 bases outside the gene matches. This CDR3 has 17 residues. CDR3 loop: CASSFGGTGTANYGYTF. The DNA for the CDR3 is TGCGCCAGCAGCTTTGGCGGGACAGGGACGGCTAACTATGGCTACACCTTC.

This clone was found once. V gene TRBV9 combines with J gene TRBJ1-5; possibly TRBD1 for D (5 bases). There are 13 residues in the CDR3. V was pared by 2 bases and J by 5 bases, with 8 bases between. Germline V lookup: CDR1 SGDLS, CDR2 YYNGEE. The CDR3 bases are TGTGCCAGCAGCGTGGGGGGTTATCAGCCCCAGCATTTT. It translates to CASSVGGYQPQHF.

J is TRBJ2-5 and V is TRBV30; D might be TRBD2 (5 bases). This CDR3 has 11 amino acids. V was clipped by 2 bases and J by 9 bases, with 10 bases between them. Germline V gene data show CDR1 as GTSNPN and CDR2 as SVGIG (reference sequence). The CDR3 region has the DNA TGTGCCTGGAGTCTCCTCGGGGCCCAGTACTTC. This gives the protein CAWSLLGAQYF.

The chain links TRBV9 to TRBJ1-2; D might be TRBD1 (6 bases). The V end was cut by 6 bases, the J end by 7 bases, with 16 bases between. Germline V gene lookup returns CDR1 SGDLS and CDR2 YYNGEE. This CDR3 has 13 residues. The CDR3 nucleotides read TGTGCCAGCACGGGGCAGGGGTTCCCTGGCTACACCTTC. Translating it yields CASTGQGFPGYTF.

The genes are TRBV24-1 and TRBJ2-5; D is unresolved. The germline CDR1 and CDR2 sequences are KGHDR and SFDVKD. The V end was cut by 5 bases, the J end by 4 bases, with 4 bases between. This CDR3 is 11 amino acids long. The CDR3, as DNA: TGTGCCACCAGTGCTTCAGAGACCCAGTACTTC. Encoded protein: CATSASETQYF.

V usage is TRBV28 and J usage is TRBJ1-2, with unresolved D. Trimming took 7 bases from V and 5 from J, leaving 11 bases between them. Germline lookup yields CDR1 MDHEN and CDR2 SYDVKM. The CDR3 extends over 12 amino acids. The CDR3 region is CASNGGLYGYTF. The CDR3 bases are TGTGCCAGCAACGGAGGGCTGTATGGCTACACCTTC.

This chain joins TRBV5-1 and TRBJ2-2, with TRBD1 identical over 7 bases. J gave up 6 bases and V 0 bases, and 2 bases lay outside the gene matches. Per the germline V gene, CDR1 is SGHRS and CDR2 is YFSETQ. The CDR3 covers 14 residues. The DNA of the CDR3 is TGCGCCAGCAGCTTGGAACAGGGGTCCGGGGAGCTGTTTTTT. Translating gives CASSLEQGSGELFF.

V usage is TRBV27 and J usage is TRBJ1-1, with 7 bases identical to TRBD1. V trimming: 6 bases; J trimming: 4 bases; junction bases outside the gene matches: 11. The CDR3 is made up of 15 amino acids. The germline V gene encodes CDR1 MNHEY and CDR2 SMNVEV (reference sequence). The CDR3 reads CASSPNPHRGTEAFF. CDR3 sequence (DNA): TGTGCCAGCAGCCCGAACCCCCACAGGGGCACTGAAGCTTTCTTT.